This T cell receptor (beta chain) is from a study of vaccination and CD4 T cells after COVID-19. A word on this clonotype: Its antigen remains unknown.

The treatment: roughly ten-day PBMC culture with coronavirus spike peptide pools or control peptides (ViraFEST assay). Fresh IL-2 medium replaced half the culture medium on days 3 and 7. Cultured CD4+ T-cell DNA underwent Oncomine TCR Beta short-read sequencing. Using the QIAamp micro DNA kit, genomic DNA was extracted from the CD4+ T cells that had been cultured. TCRdb ran MiXCR on the PCR reads and lists one entry per CDR3 protein. Of about 20,000 distinct CDR3 sequences detected, roughly three fifths appear once; the ten largest clones hold approximately 6.3%. The V gene's germline CDR1 is SGHAT and CDR2 FQNNGV. V shed 0 bases and J shed 4 bases, with 15 bases lying between them. The CDR3 is 17 amino acids.

This TCR was recovered from a human donor who had recovered from COVID-19. The genes are TRBV11-2 and TRBJ2-2; possible D gene TRBD1, 7 bases. The sequenced sample was CD4+ T cells from blood, cultured in vitro, obtained before SARS-CoV-2 vaccination. The CDR3 DNA follows: TGTGCCAGCAGCTTAGAACGCCAGGGGGGTCGCACCGGGGAGCTGTTTTTT. It translates to CASSLERQGGRTGELFF.